This T cell receptor (beta chain) is drawn from a study of technical replicates of blood from a few donors. The method was immunoSEQ multiplex PCR; TCRdb's version includes in-frame clones alone and lacks a portion of them. The repertoire has approximately 51,000 clones, about 93% of them found once; the top ten carry about 4%. Germline assignment: CDR1 SGDLS and CDR2 YYNGEE. With 3 bases clipped from V and 4 bases from J, the junction kept 10 bases outside the gene matches. The CDR3 is 16 amino acids. The source is a human donor in good health. Some clones in this sample may be carry-over from other donors' samples. Input material: PBMCs. V is TRBV9 and J is TRBJ1-2, with TRBD1 matching over 9 bases. The CDR3 spells CASSAEDTGGGYGYTF. For the CDR3, the DNA is TGTGCCAGCAGCGCCGAGGACACAGGGGGCGGCTATGGCTACACCTTC. Combining the CDR3 with reference TRBV9 and TRBJ1-2 gives the whole variable domain DSGVTQTPKHLITATGQRVTLRCSPRSGDLSVYWYQQSLDQGLQFLIQYYNGEERAKGNILERFSAQQFPDLHSELNLSSLELGDSALYFCASSAEDTGGGYGYTFGSGTRLTVV.